Listed below are T cell receptor beta chains from one sample, sequenced in a study of cytomegalovirus exposure and HLA in healthy donors. Data came from immunoSEQ multiplex PCR; TCRdb stores just in-frame clones and leaves some out. The sample holds fewer than 150,000 clones, about 78% seen once. The specimen sequenced was PBMCs. The receptors shown here come from a woman aged 40-49 years in good health and CMV-seropositive. Each CDR3 is given with its conserved first and last residue. D genes are given only for firm matches. The size entry is marked missing in some rows and otherwise reads once, few, many or a size class.

>TRBV5-4|TRBJ1-3|NA|NA
TGTGCCAGCAGCTTCCGTGGAAACACCATATATTTT
CASSFRGNTIYF
>TRBV21-1|TRBJ2-7|NA|few
TGTGCCAGCAGCAAAGGGGTGGGATTGTCGAGCGGATACGAGCAGTACTTC
CASSKGVGLSSGYEQYF
>TRBV7-2|TRBJ1-1|TRBD1|NA
TGTGCCAGCGAGAACAGGGGCCAGAGGGCTTTCTTT
CASENRGQRAFF
>TRBV5-1|TRBJ1-1|NA|NA
TGCGCCAGCAGCATCGGGGGTATGGACACTGAAGCTTTCTTT
CASSIGGMDTEAFF
>TRBV11-1|TRBJ1-2|NA|NA
TGTGCCAGCAGCATAGACGGGAAGACTAACTATGGCTACACCTTC
CASSIDGKTNYGYTF
>TRBV7-9|TRBJ1-1|TRBD1|NA
TGTGCCAGCAGCCGAAACCGAGGGGGCCAGAACACTGAAGCTTTCTTT
CASSRNRGGQNTEAFF
>TRBV7-2|TRBJ1-1|NA|NA
TGTGCCAGCAGCACGAAAGGCGGAGATATTGAAGCTTTCTTT
CASSTKGGDIEAFF
>TRBV6-4|TRBJ2-1|NA|NA
TGTGCCAGCATCAGACCAGGGCCCCTCTGGAATGAGCAGTTCTTC
CASIRPGPLWNEQFF
>TRBV7-8|TRBJ1-5|NA|NA
TGTGCCAGCAGCTTAGCACCAGGGCAGAGCAATCAGCCCCAGCATTTT
CASSLAPGQSNQPQHF
>TRBV7-7|TRBJ2-1|TRBD2|NA
TGTGCTAGCAGCTTAGCCCTAGCGGCCTCCTACAATGAGCAGTTCTTC
CASSLALAASYNEQFF
>TRBV5-1|TRBJ2-5|TRBD1|NA
TGCGCCAGCAGCTTCTACAGGGGCCCTGAAGAGACCCAGTACTTC
CASSFYRGPEETQYF
>TRBV10-3|TRBJ2-1|TRBD2|once
TGTGCCATTACTAGCGGGGGGGCGGATGAGCAGTTCTTC
CAITSGGADEQFF
>TRBV6-1|TRBJ1-4|TRBD1|NA
TGTGCCAGCAGTACAGGGGGCGCAGAGGAAAAACTGTTTTTT
CASSTGGAEEKLFF
>TRBV4-2|TRBJ2-7|NA|NA
TGTGCCAGCAGCCAAGATCTTGGTAGTGAGCAGTACTTC
CASSQDLGSEQYF
>TRBV4-3|TRBJ2-1|TRBD2|NA
TGCGCCAGCAGCCCCGGGACTAGACTTTACAACTCCTACAATGAGCAGTTCTTC
CASSPGTRLYNSYNEQFF
>TRBV6-6|TRBJ2-3|NA|once
TGTGCCAGCAGTCCGACTGATACGCAGTATTTT
CASSPTDTQYF
>TRBV2|TRBJ2-5|NA|few
TGTGCCAGCGGGGGGTACGGGGAGACCCAGTACTTC
CASGGYGETQYF
>TRBV6-1|TRBJ1-5|TRBD1|NA
TGTGCCAGCACAAGGGACAGGGGAGGGAGTCAGCCCCAGCATTTT
CASTRDRGGSQPQHF
>TRBV7-9|TRBJ2-1|TRBD2|NA
TGTGCCAGCAGCCTCCACAGGGCGGGGGGTGATGAGCAGTTCTTC
CASSLHRAGGDEQFF
>TRBV5-1|TRBJ2-7|NA|NA
TGCGCCAGCAGCTTGGACCTTCAGGGGTCCTTTAGCGAGCAGTACTTC
CASSLDLQGSFSEQYF
>TRBV10-3|TRBJ1-1|NA|few
NA
CAISTSDGGTEAFF
>TRBV6-5|TRBJ2-3|TRBD1|few
TGTGCCAGCAAGACAGGGTTGACAGATACGCAGTATTTT
CASKTGLTDTQYF
>TRBV15|TRBJ1-4|TRBD1|few
TGTGCCACCAGCAGAGATCAAGGGACAGTAAGCGAAAAACTGTTTTTT
CATSRDQGTVSEKLFF
>TRBV6-5|TRBJ1-6|NA|NA
TGTGCCAGCAGTAAAAGGGAGAGTAGGTCACCCCTCCACTTT
CASSKRESRSPLHF
>TRBV28|TRBJ2-7|TRBD2|few
TGTGCCAGCAACCTCGAAGGGCTAGCGGACTCCTACGAGCAGTACTTC
CASNLEGLADSYEQYF
>TRBV6-5|TRBJ1-1|NA|NA
TGTGCCAGCAGACAGGGAAGCGCACGCACTGAAGCTTTCTTT
CASRQGSARTEAFF
>TRBV7-2|TRBJ1-2|NA|NA
TGTGCCAGCAGCTTAGGTTACGGAGTTTACTATGGCTACACCTTC
CASSLGYGVYYGYTF
>TRBV6-1|TRBJ1-2|NA|few
TGTGCCAGCAGTGAAGATTTCAGGGGCGGATTATATGGCTACACCTTC
CASSEDFRGGLYGYTF
>TRBV5-1|TRBJ1-3|TRBD1|NA
TGCGCCAGCAGCCCGACAGGGGGCTCTGGAAACACCATATATTTT
CASSPTGGSGNTIYF
>TRBV5-4|TRBJ2-7|NA|NA
TGTGCCAGCAGCCGACAGGAGGCGGGTGAGCAGTACTTC
CASSRQEAGEQYF
>TRBV19|TRBJ1-1|NA|NA
TGTGCCAGTAGTGACAGACCGAACACTGAAGCTTTCTTT
CASSDRPNTEAFF
>TRBV4-3|TRBJ2-7|TRBD2|NA
TGCGCCAGCAGCCAATTGGTGGCGGGGGGGCCATTGGTCTACGAGCAGTACTTC
CASSQLVAGGPLVYEQYF
>TRBV23-1|TRBJ2-7|TRBD2|NA
TGCGCCAGCAGTCAATCGGGTAAACGAGCGGGGTGCGAGCAGTACTTC
CASSQSGKRAGCEQYF
>TRBV7-6|TRBJ1-4|NA|once
TGTGCCAGCAGCTTAGCAGCAGGTGGAACTGGTGGTGAAAAACTGTTTTTT
CASSLAAGGTGGEKLFF
>TRBV6-6|TRBJ2-1|TRBD1|NA
TGTGCCAGCTTACAGGGGGCTCCCCCGGGTGAGCAGTTCTTC
CASLQGAPPGEQFF
>TRBV12-5|TRBJ2-1|NA|NA
TGTGCTAGTGGTTCCGTCTTAGCGTATGAGCAGTTCTTC
CASGSVLAYEQFF
>TRBV7-8|TRBJ2-3|NA|NA
TGTGCCAGCAGCCTGGAGCAACCAGATACGCAGTATTTT
CASSLEQPDTQYF
>TRBV4-3|TRBJ1-2|NA|NA
TGCGCCAGCAGCCAAGAACAGGGCGTCGGCTATGGCTACACCTTC
CASSQEQGVGYGYTF
>TRBV27|TRBJ1-2|NA|NA
TGTGCCAGCAGTGACCGTGACAGTAGGAGCTACACCTTC
CASSDRDSRSYTF
>TRBV12-5|TRBJ2-1|TRBD2|NA
TGTGCTAGTGGTTATAGCGGGGCCTACCCCTACAATGAGCAGTTCTTC
CASGYSGAYPYNEQFF
>TRBV19|TRBJ1-4|NA|NA
TGTGCCAGTAGTGAGACACGTAATGAAAAACTGTTTTTT
CASSETRNEKLFF
>TRBV7-7|TRBJ1-1|NA|few
TGTGCTAGCAGCTTAGCCGGAGACACTGAAGCTTTCTTT
CASSLAGDTEAFF
>TRBV11-1|TRBJ1-2|NA|NA
TGTGCCAGCAGCATTTCCAGGGAAACTAACTATGGCTACACCTTC
CASSISRETNYGYTF
>TRBV4-1|TRBJ1-5|NA|NA
TGCGCCAGCAGCCAAGATCTGGGCAGGGTGAGTGAGCCCCAGCATTTT
CASSQDLGRVSEPQHF
>TRBV5-4|TRBJ2-2|TRBD2|NA
TGTGCCAGCAGCTTGGCCAAGAGCGGGACGAACACCGGGGAGCTGTTTTTT
CASSLAKSGTNTGELFF
>TRBV6-5|TRBJ1-3|NA|NA
TGTGCCAGCAGGCCCGTCCTGAGCTCTGGAAACACCATATATTTT
CASRPVLSSGNTIYF
>TRBV6-5|TRBJ1-2|TRBD1|once
TGTGCCAGCAGCCGGGACAGGGGCTATGGCTACACCTTC
CASSRDRGYGYTF
>TRBV7-2|TRBJ1-2|NA|NA
TGTGCCAGCAGCTTCGGGAGATACTATGGCTACACCTTC
CASSFGRYYGYTF
>TRBV6-6|TRBJ2-7|TRBD2|NA
TGTGCCAGCAGTGGCCACTCGGGGGGAGTCTACGAGCAGTACTTC
CASSGHSGGVYEQYF
>TRBV4-3|TRBJ2-1|NA|NA
TGCGCCAGCAGCCAAATATTGCGCTCCTACAATGAGCAGTTCTTC
CASSQILRSYNEQFF
>TRBV29-1|TRBJ1-4|TRBD1|NA
TGCAGCGTTTCAGGACAGGGGGCAACTAATGAAAAACTGTTTTTT
CSVSGQGATNEKLFF
>TRBV5-1|TRBJ1-5|NA|once
TGCGCCAGCAGCTTTATCGGGGGCAATCAGCCCCAGCATTTT
CASSFIGGNQPQHF
>TRBV5-1|TRBJ2-5|NA|NA
TGCGCCAGCACCAAACCCAGGGGACTACAAGAGGAGACCCAGTACTTC
CASTKPRGLQEETQYF
>TRBV4-1|TRBJ2-3|TRBD1|few
TGCGCCAGCAGCCAACTTATGACAGGGGCCGGGGATACGCAGTATTTT
CASSQLMTGAGDTQYF
>TRBV7-9|TRBJ1-5|TRBD1|few
TGTGCCAGCAGCTTAGACAGGGGATTAATCGCAAGCAATCAGCCCCAGCATTTT
CASSLDRGLIASNQPQHF